What follows describes a single T cell receptor (beta chain). This clonotype was counted between two and nine times. The antigen this receptor binds is unknown. No base quality information exists; no much larger clone differs at one position. V gives up 4 bases and J gives up 3 bases, and the segment between their germline ends measures 17 bases. The CDR3 covers 16 residues, taking in both the cysteine and the phenylalanine. Only CDR3 DNA is held: 48 bases, read in frame from base 1. The germline V gene (reference sequence) specifies SGHKS as CDR1 and YYEKEE as CDR2. The entry originates in a study of T-cell reconstitution after alpha-beta-depleted transplantation in children (dated by TCRdb to about 2016). Context from the whole study: T-cell immune reconstitution after TCRalphabeta/CD19-depleted allogeneic hematopoietic cell transplantation in children was quantitatively tracked in the study by means of TCR repertoire profiling.

The receptor library was made with PCR. The run used an Illumina HiSeq 2500. TCR libraries were prepared with molecular barcoding, using unique molecular identifiers to normalize TCRbeta repertoire quantification. Through fastp at Q25 and MiXCR, TCRdb rebuilt clones from the public reads, retaining in-frame beta chains. Records with the same CDR3 protein are collapsed into one entry carrying the most frequent genes and DNA. The sample records 170,000 or so distinct CDR3 sequences, about 6.3% of which are singletons. 3% to 3.5% of the sample is in the top ten clones. This clonotype was obtained from a human donor who donated a stem cell graft to a child with Wiskott-Aldrich syndrome. This sample comprised PBMCs from the stem cell graft donor, obtained from the stem cell graft. Here the chain combines TRBV5-5 and TRBJ2-1; the best D guess is TRBD1, with 6 bases matching. The base sequence is TGTGCCAGCAGCCCCCGGCAGGACAGATACTACAATGAGCAGTTCTTC. Its coded protein is CASSPRQDRYYNEQFF.